A selection of T cell receptor beta chains follows, all from one sample in a study of blood T cell repertoires in COVID-19. Libraries were prepared by immunoSEQ multiplex PCR; TCRdb keeps only in-frame clonotypes and omits some of them. The sample has some 300,000 clones; almost 90% are singletons. Sequencing was done on a sample of peripheral blood. The source is a woman in her thirties or forties with COVID-19, enrolled during active disease. CDR3s include the opening cysteine and the closing phenylalanine or tryptophan. Each record gives: V gene, J gene, clone size, D gene, CDR3 DNA, CDR3 protein. The D gene is left open where the match is weak. Only part of the rows carry a size: once, few, many, or a class if the clone is expanded.

>TRBV5-6|TRBJ1-5|NA|TRBD1
TGTGCCAGCAGCTTGGAATGGGACAGGGATCAGCCCCAGCATTTT
CASSLEWDRDQPQHF
>TRBV3-1/TRBV3-2|TRBJ1-5|NA|NA
TGTGCCAGCAGCCAACGGAGCAATCAGCCCCAGCATTTT
CASSQRSNQPQHF
>TRBV3-1/TRBV3-2|TRBJ2-7|NA|TRBD1
TGTGCCAGCAGCCGTACTCCGGGACAGGGAAGAGAGTACTTC
CASSRTPGQGREYF
>TRBV25-1|TRBJ2-2|NA|TRBD2
TGTGCCAGCAGTGACCCGGGACTAGGTTATACCGGGGAGCTGTTTTTT
CASSDPGLGYTGELFF
>TRBV5-6|TRBJ1-5|NA|TRBD1
TGTGCCAGCAGCTTTGGGACAGCGGATCAGCCCCAGCATTTT
CASSFGTADQPQHF
>TRBV29-1|TRBJ2-5|NA|TRBD2
TGCAGCGTTGTTGGCGGGCGGGGGTCGGCGGAGACCCAGTACTTC
CSVVGGRGSAETQYF
>TRBV28|TRBJ2-1|NA|TRBD2
TGTGCCAGCAGTTATGGACTAGCGGGAGGGCTGGATGAGCAGTTCTTC
CASSYGLAGGLDEQFF
>TRBV5-8|TRBJ2-7|NA|NA
TGTGCCAGCAGCTTTAGTACAGCGGCCCCCTACGAGCAGTACTTC
CASSFSTAAPYEQYF
>TRBV18|TRBJ1-2|NA|NA
TGTGCCAGCTCACCAAGCCGAAACTATGGCTACACCTTC
CASSPSRNYGYTF
>TRBV11-3|TRBJ2-7|NA|TRBD1
TGTGCCAGCAGCTTAGGGACAGGGGCATCCTACGAGCAGTACTTC
CASSLGTGASYEQYF
>TRBV5-1|TRBJ2-1|NA|TRBD2
TGCGCCAGCAGCGACCAACTAGCGGGGGCCGATGGGCAGTTCTTC
CASSDQLAGADGQFF
>TRBV4-3|TRBJ2-7|once|TRBD1
TGCGCCAGCAGCCAGCTAGCCGGGACAGGGGGCGAGCAGTACTTC
CASSQLAGTGGEQYF
>TRBV24-1|TRBJ2-7|NA|TRBD2
TGTGCCACCAGTGCGGGTAGCGGGATATCCTACGAGCAGTACTTC
CATSAGSGISYEQYF
>TRBV3-1/TRBV3-2|TRBJ2-7|NA|TRBD1
TGTGCCAGCAGCCGCCACTTGGGACAGGGGGACGAGCAGTACTTC
CASSRHLGQGDEQYF
>TRBV5-1|TRBJ2-2|NA|NA
TGCGCCAGCACTACCGGACAGCTCACCGGGGAGCTGTTTTTT
CASTTGQLTGELFF
>TRBV29-1|TRBJ2-2|NA|TRBD2
TGCAGCGTTAGCGGGGGGCCGAACACCGGGGAGCTGTTTTTT
CSVSGGPNTGELFF
>TRBV15|TRBJ1-1|NA|NA
TGTGCCGTCGGCAGGGGCTTCACTGAAGCTTTCTTT
CAVGRGFTEAFF
>TRBV7-2|TRBJ1-2|NA|TRBD1
TGTGCCAGCAGCTCACAGGGGGGGGACTATGGCTACACCTTC
CASSSQGGDYGYTF
>TRBV7-2|TRBJ2-5|once|TRBD2
TGTGCCAGCAGCTCGACTAGCGGGGGTTGGGAGACCCAGTACTTC
CASSSTSGGWETQYF
>TRBV10-3|TRBJ2-1|NA|NA
TGTGCCATCAGTGACAGGGCCTCCTACAATGAGCAGTTCTTC
CAISDRASYNEQFF
>TRBV30|TRBJ1-1|NA|TRBD1
TGTGCCTGGAGTGTTAAGGGGGCCGAGATGACGGCTGAAGCTTTCTTT
CAWSVKGAEMTAEAFF
>TRBV3-1/TRBV3-2|TRBJ2-1|NA|TRBD2
TGTGCCAGCAGCGTAAGAGGGGCCAGCGGGGTTGGGCAGTTCTTC
CASSVRGASGVGQFF
>TRBV19|TRBJ2-5|NA|TRBD2
TGTGCCTCCGCCCTTAGCGGGGGGTTCGATGGGACCCAGTACTTC
CASALSGGFDGTQYF
>TRBV15|TRBJ2-7|NA|TRBD1
TGTGCCACCAGCAGGGACAGGGTGGACGAGCAGTACTTC
CATSRDRVDEQYF
>TRBV28|TRBJ2-3|NA|TRBD1
TGTGCCAGCAGCCCTACAGGGGGCCTGACAGATACGCAGTATTTT
CASSPTGGLTDTQYF
>TRBV7-2|TRBJ1-2|NA|NA
TGTGCCAGCAGCTTAGCGCTTCAGGGTCATGGCTACACCTTC
CASSLALQGHGYTF
>TRBV5-5|TRBJ2-7|NA|NA
TGTGCCAGCAGCTTGTTGTACGGGACAACCTACGAGCAGTACTTC
CASSLLYGTTYEQYF
>TRBV19|TRBJ2-7|NA|TRBD2
TGTGCCAGTAGTACGACGGGACTACCGGGATTATACGAGCAGTACTTC
CASSTTGLPGLYEQYF
>TRBV19|TRBJ2-2|NA|NA
TGTGCCAGTAGTATCCCGGCAGGGGCGAGCGCCGGGGAGCTGTTTTTT
CASSIPAGASAGELFF
>TRBV7-2|TRBJ2-5|once|NA
TGTGCCAGCAGCTTGGGCTATGTGGGAGAGACCCAGTACTTC
CASSLGYVGETQYF
>TRBV28|TRBJ1-2|NA|TRBD1
TGTGCCAGCCGCCCGGACAGGGTCTATGGCTACACCTTC
CASRPDRVYGYTF
>TRBV18|TRBJ1-3|NA|NA
TGTGCCAGCTCACCACGGAGGATCAGGCCGAGCTCTGGAAACACCATATATTTT
CASSPRRIRPSSGNTIYF
>TRBV18|TRBJ1-2|NA|NA
TGTGCCAGCTCACCAGGGGCAGGGGCGCATGGCTACACCTTC
CASSPGAGAHGYTF
>TRBV28|TRBJ2-4|NA|TRBD2
TGTGCCAGCAGTTTTCCGACCAGCGGGAGAGCGGGAGCCAAAAACATTCAGTACTTC
CASSFPTSGRAGAKNIQYF
>TRBV28|TRBJ1-3|NA|NA
TGTGCCAGCAGTTTTCAGGGAATCTCTGGAAACACCATATATTTT
CASSFQGISGNTIYF
>TRBV9|TRBJ2-2|NA|NA
TGTGCCAGCAGCGTAGCTAGTCCAGGGGTCACCGGGGAGCTGTTTTTT
CASSVASPGVTGELFF
>TRBV4-2|TRBJ2-1|NA|NA
TGTGCCAGCAGCCTCCCCGGGGACATTAATGAGCAGTTCTTC
CASSLPGDINEQFF
>TRBV7-2|TRBJ1-3|NA|NA
TGTGCCAGCAGCTTAGTAGTCCTCTCTGGAAACACCATATATTTT
CASSLVVLSGNTIYF
>TRBV7-9|TRBJ2-1|once|TRBD2
TGTGCCAGCAGCTTATTCGGCGGGGGGGCCCCAAATGAGCAGTTCTTC
CASSLFGGGAPNEQFF
>TRBV19|TRBJ2-1|once|TRBD1
TGTGCCAGTAAACCAGGGGGTCGCTCCTACAATGAGCAGTTCTTC
CASKPGGRSYNEQFF
>TRBV6-2/TRBV6-3|TRBJ1-5|NA|NA
TGTGCCAGCAGTTACACAACACGGGGGAGTCAGCCCCAGCATTTT
CASSYTTRGSQPQHF
>TRBV12-3/TRBV12-4|TRBJ1-4|NA|NA
TGTGCCAGCACAGGACATAATAATGAAAAACTGTTTTTT
CASTGHNNEKLFF
>TRBV4-2|TRBJ2-1|NA|TRBD1
TGTGCCAGCAGCCTGACAGGGGGCTCCTACAATGAGCAGTTCTTC
CASSLTGGSYNEQFF
>TRBV5-4|TRBJ2-1|NA|NA
TGTGCCAGCAGCTTGCCCGGGACACTTGACTACAATGAGCAGTTCTTC
CASSLPGTLDYNEQFF
>TRBV27|TRBJ2-6|NA|NA
TGTGCCAGTCGCAGAACTGGGGCCAACGTCCTGACTTTC
CASRRTGANVLTF
>TRBV6-6|TRBJ2-2|NA|NA
TGTGCCAGCAGCTCTCCGGGATCGAACACCGGGGAGCTGTTTTTT
CASSSPGSNTGELFF
>TRBV5-1|TRBJ2-2|NA|TRBD2
TGCGCCAGCAGCTGGCAGGGGCTAGCGGGGACCGGGGAGCTGTTTTTT
CASSWQGLAGTGELFF